Detailed here is one TCR beta chain. As yet, its antigen is unknown. Germline assignment: CDR1 SEHNR and CDR2 FQNEAQ (reference sequence). The CDR3 has 14 amino acids. V shed 3 bases, J shed 5 bases, and the junction held 4 bases outside the gene matches. The sample belongs to a study of identical twins. Study outcomes and limitations: In beta out-of-frame sequences, the excess sharing between twins was weaker. While abundant cord blood beta clonotypes carried fewer insertions, memory repertoires showed no such pattern.

The authors used template switching to add a universal primer site and gave cDNA unique molecular identifiers. Each CDR3 protein gets one entry after TCRdb re-called the 5' RACE reads with MiXCR. This table holds a few hundred thousand distinct CDR3 sequences, 14% found once. These sequences were also reported in another study, on yellow fever vaccine responses in identical twins. Per that study: The authors reported partly convergent, partly personalized vaccine responses in identical twins.

The specimen was CD4+ T cells sorted from blood. The chain recombines TRBV7-9 with TRBJ2-3; TRBD2 matches 8 bases. The origin of this receptor is a woman younger than 30 in good health. The CDR3 region is CASSFTGGRDTQYF. DNA of the CDR3: TGTGCCAGCAGCTTTACGGGGGGGAGAGATACGCAGTATTTT.